Shown below are 4 T cell receptor beta chains from a single sample sequenced in a study of shared clonotypes between healthy human individuals. The repertoire was sequenced with immunoSEQ multiplex PCR; TCRdb's copy has only in-frame clones and lacks some. Of about 1,800,000 clones in the sample, over 85% are singletons; the top ten hold roughly 1.2%. CD45RO-negative cells were positively selected for CCR7, leaving out terminally differentiated effector memory CD45RA+ cells. Specimen: naive CD8+ T cells sorted from blood. Receptors originate from a man younger than 30 in good health.

In this sample, this clone turned up once. V gene TRBV7-9 combines with J gene TRBJ1-3; 7 bases fit TRBD1. The CDR3 spans 16 residues. V dropped 5 bases and J dropped 3; count of bases not matched to a gene: 10. CDR1 and CDR2 (germline): SEHNR, FQNEAQ (reference sequence). This CDR3 reads CASSPATGPSGNTIYF. As DNA, the CDR3 is TGTGCCAGCAGCCCGGCGACAGGGCCGAGTGGAAACACCATATATTTT. Drawing the rest from reference TRBV7-9 and TRBJ1-3, the complete variable domain is DTGVSQNPRHKITKRGQNVTFRCDPISEHNRLYWYRQTLGQGPEFLTYFQNEAQLEKSRLLSDRFSAERPKGSFSTLEIQRTEQGDSAMYLCASSPATGPSGNTIYFGEGSWLTVV.

The chain is built from TRBV27 and TRBJ1-1; possible D gene TRBD1, 5 bases. This CDR3 comprises 14 residues. V lost 2 bases to trimming and J lost 5 bases, with 12 bases between them. The germline gives CDR1 MNHEY, CDR2 SMNVEV (reference sequence). CDR3 protein: CASSLIGGVTEAFF. The CDR3 DNA sequence: TGTGCCAGCAGTTTAATCGGGGGGGTAACTGAAGCTTTCTTT.

This clone was counted a single time. This chain connects TRBV27 to TRBJ1-2, with 8 bases that match TRBD1. This CDR3 is 15 amino acids long. Germline V gene lookup returns CDR1 MNHEY and CDR2 SMNVEV (reference sequence). The J segment lost 5 bases and the V segment lost 5 bases, leaving 10 bases of the junction unmatched. The CDR3 region has the DNA TGTGCCAGCAGTCCGAACGCAGGGGGCCCTTATGGCTACACCTTC. This sequence encodes CASSPNAGGPYGYTF.

Turning to this clone: This sample also contains other DNA sequences that code for the same CDR3. The rearrangement uses TRBV27 and TRBJ1-4, with TRBD1 as a possible D gene (5 bases). V lost 5 bases and J lost 8, with 15 bases in between. The CDR3 covers 14 residues. CDR1 and CDR2 (germline): MNHEY, SMNVEV (reference sequence). The CDR3 nucleotides read TGTGCCAGCAGTCTCCTCGGGGCTGGCGAAAAACTGTTTTTT. This encodes CASSLLGAGEKLFF.